The T cell receptor (beta chain) described here comes from a study of Graves' ophthalmopathy and Graves' hyperthyroidism. Ophthalmopathy donors' eye disease showed moderate-to-severe activity, CAS of at least 3, NOSPECS of at least 4 and duration under 3 months. RNA transcripts provided the template for amplifying TCR beta CDR3 regions. First-round RT-PCR relied on HTBI primers, and a second-round multiplex PCR came next. TCRdb processed the multiplex PCR reads anew with MiXCR; each CDR3 protein has one entry. The sample lists 360,000 or so distinct CDR3 sequences, around 17% occurring once. Trimming stripped 4 bases from V and 1 base from J, with 16 bases between. Germline CDR1 is DFQATT and CDR2 is SNEGSKA (reference sequence). CDR3 size: 15 residues. This clonotype appeared many times.

The chain joins TRBV20-1 to TRBJ2-5; D assignment may be TRBD1 or TRBD2 (5 bases each). Material: peripheral blood. The receptor was derived from a woman aged 18 to 35 with Graves' ophthalmopathy. In nucleotides, the CDR3 is TGCAGTGCTATGAAGAGACCGGGACCCCAAGAGACCCAGTACTTC. Amino acids: CSAMKRPGPQETQYF.